The T cell receptor (beta chain) under discussion was sequenced for a study of T cells in Graves' hyperthyroidism and ophthalmopathy. The study included ophthalmopathy patients with Clinical Activity Score at least 3, NOSPECS grade at least 4 and duration under 3 months. This sample holds PBMCs from less than 13 ml fresh peripheral blood. TCR beta CDR3 sequences were amplified from RNA transcripts. TCR CDR3 underwent first-round RT-PCR with the HTBI primer set. TCRdb analysed the multiplex PCR reads with MiXCR anew, one entry per CDR3 protein. The repertoire includes over 500,000 distinct CDR3 sequences, roughly 15% of them detected once, and around 17% sits in the top ten. The table lists this clonotype with a few counts. The sample consisted of blood. This receptor was obtained from a woman under 30 with Graves' ophthalmopathy.

This chain's CDR3 is CASSSRSGGNNNEQFF. The CDR3 nucleotides are TGTGCCAGCAGCTCCCGTAGCGGGGGGAATAACAATGAGCAGTTCTTC. The chain carries TRBV7-9 and TRBJ2-1, with 10 bases matching TRBD2. The CDR3 totals 16 residues. The germline V gene has CDR1 SEHNR and CDR2 FQNEAQ (reference sequence). Trimming took 4 bases from V and 5 from J; bases not matched to a gene: 8.